One TCR beta chain is described in this entry. The antigen is not known. The data stem from a study of cytomegalovirus exposure and HLA in healthy donors. Whole-study results and caveats: Using the classifier, cytomegalovirus status was reportedly diagnosed with high specificity and sensitivity.

Sequencing was performed with immunoSEQ multiplex PCR; in TCRdb, only in-frame clones are kept and a portion is missing. The sample gives about 130,000 clones, approximately 88% of which show up once; roughly 2% is in the top ten. The clonotype originates from a woman younger than 30 in good health and CMV-seronegative. Sequenced input: PBMCs.

In DNA form, the CDR3 reads TGTGCCAGCAGCCCTGGAGGAGGCGGGCTTAGCACAGATACGCAGTATTTT. Protein: CASSPGGGGLSTDTQYF. This rearrangement joins TRBV7-8 to TRBJ2-3; D may be TRBD2 (5 bases). The CDR3 sequence is 17 residues long. V was trimmed by 5 bases and J by 0 bases, leaving 18 bases between them. Germline CDR1 and CDR2: SGHVS and FQNEAQ. Variable domain in full (rest from reference TRBV7-8 and TRBJ2-3): GAGVSQSPRYKVAKRGQDVALRCDPISGHVSLFWYQQALGQGPEFLTYFQNEAQLDKSGLPSDRFFAERPEGSVSTLKIQRTQQEDSAVYLCASSPGGGGLSTDTQYFGPGTRLTVL.